This T cell receptor (beta chain) was sequenced for a study of beta chain features in type 1 diabetes. At the level of the study: Sorted cells from all samples, numbering over 85,000,000, were examined.

All of the isolated RNA was reverse transcribed, so expressed TCRB transcripts were sequenced. The table came from immunoSEQ multiplex PCR; TCRdb's copy has only in-frame clones and leaves some out. The sample consists of hundreds of thousands of clones, 10% to 15% of them appearing once. Per the germline V gene, CDR1 is MDHEN and CDR2 is SYDVKM. This CDR3 comprises 15 residues. V dropped 3 bases and J dropped 6; count of bases not matched to a gene: 9. General study results and limits: Shorter templates might be favored by PCR, and equally so in patients and in controls. Significant though moderate, a shortening of TCRB CDR3s appeared in all four CD4+ subsets of Type 1 diabetes patients.

Sorting of CD4+ naive, central memory, regulatory and stem cell-like memory cells was performed via CD45RO/CCR7/CD25/CD127/CD95/CD27. This clone was found a few times. As yet, its antigen is unknown. Sequenced sample: naive CD4+ T cells from blood. The receptor was derived from a man aged 18 to 30 with type 1 diabetes. This chain links TRBV28 with TRBJ2-3, with 7 bases identical to TRBD1. Here the CDR3 reads CASSLATGLTDTQYF. The CDR3 DNA sequence: TGTGCCAGCAGTTTGGCGACAGGGTTGACGGATACGCAGTATTTT.